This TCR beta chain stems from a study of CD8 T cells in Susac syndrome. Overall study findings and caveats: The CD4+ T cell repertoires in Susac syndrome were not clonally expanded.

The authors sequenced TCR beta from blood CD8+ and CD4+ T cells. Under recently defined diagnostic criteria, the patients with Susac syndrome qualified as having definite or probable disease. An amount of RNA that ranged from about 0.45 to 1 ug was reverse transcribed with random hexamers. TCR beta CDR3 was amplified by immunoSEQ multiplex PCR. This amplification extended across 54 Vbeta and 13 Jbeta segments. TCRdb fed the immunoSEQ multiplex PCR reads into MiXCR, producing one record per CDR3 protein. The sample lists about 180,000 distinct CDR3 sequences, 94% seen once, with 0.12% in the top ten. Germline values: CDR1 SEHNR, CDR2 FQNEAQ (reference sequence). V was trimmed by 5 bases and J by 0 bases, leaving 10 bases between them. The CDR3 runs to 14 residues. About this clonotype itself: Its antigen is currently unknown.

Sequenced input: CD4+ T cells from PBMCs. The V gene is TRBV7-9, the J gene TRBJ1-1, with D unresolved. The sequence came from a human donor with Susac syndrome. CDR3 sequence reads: CASSHPPMNTEAFF. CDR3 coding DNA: TGTGCCAGCAGCCACCCTCCGATGAACACTGAAGCTTTCTTT.